Below, one TCR beta chain is given with its context. The antigen this receptor binds is unknown. Base qualities are not at hand, and no much larger clone is one base apart. Library prep was done by 5' RACE. Sequencing was performed on an Illumina HiSeq 2500. The second PCR ran for roughly 7 to 11 cycles and used a J-beta primer mix along with a sample-barcoded 5' primer. A template-switch 5' adaptor carrying 12 random nucleotides introduced a unique molecular identifier onto each TCR beta cDNA molecule. At least 2.5 million CDR3-containing paired-end reads were obtained from each sample. The Mint cDNA synthesis kit, primed by a TRBC-specific oligonucleotide, was used to synthesize first-strand cDNA from all RNA. All cDNA was treated with uracil-DNA glycosylase and then went through a first 18-cycle PCR with the universal primers M1SS and BC2_uni_R. The paper's data handling went like this. For normalization, 1 million high-quality reads, each with a distinct molecular identifier, were randomly selected from each sample. Instead of being binned into consensus sequences, reads with shared molecular identifiers were discarded. CDR3 identification, clonotype clustering and error correction used MiTCR with a Q25 quality threshold and the strictest error-elimination algorithm. A nonparametric unseen species model with Euler transformation was used to estimate a lower bound on total TCR beta diversity. TCRdb itself trimmed the public reads at Q25 with fastp, ran MiXCR and retained productive beta chains. Each record represents a unique CDR3 protein, reported with the most common genes and DNA among its rows. The V and J calls, along with clone size, are taken from TCRdb and not from the paper's own processing. Here the sample has around 650,000 distinct CDR3 sequences; 32% occur a single time. The biggest ten clones account for about 16% of the sample.

For CDR1 and CDR2, the germline V gene (reference sequence) lists GTSNPN and SVGIG. V lost 0 bases and J lost 0 bases; the stretch between them is 12 bases long. CDR3 length: 16 amino acids, cysteine to phenylalanine. Only the CDR3 region is kept as DNA, spanning 48 bases read in frame from base 1. Systemically healthy Caucasian individuals from Russia, some 40 in total and aged roughly 6 to 100 years, were included as donors. Each donor gave 8.5 to 10 milliliters of peripheral blood, collected into EDTA-treated Vacutainer tubes. PBMCs were isolated by Ficoll-Paque density-gradient centrifugation, with at least 6 million obtained per sample. Total RNA, at least 6 micrograms per sample, was extracted from PBMCs with Trizol reagent. For every donor, an aliquot of PBMCs went through flow cytometry to measure the percentages of naive CD45RAhigh/CD27high T cells. The source of the sample is a study of blood T cells in healthy people across ages (dated by TCRdb to the mid-2010s). For the study in its entirety: In model experiments, template switching captured about one uniquely barcoded TCR beta cDNA molecule for every two T cells. Donors of different ages were randomly distributed across sequencing lanes to avoid experimental bias. Using the same blood draw, the study looked at two additional independent replicas of 1 million unique cDNA reads for two donors, one aged 18 to 30 and the other aged 80 or older. Using deep sequencing normalized with unique cDNA molecular identifiers, the study measured how TCR beta repertoire diversity changes with age. The donors were divided into four age groups: young (average approximately 16 years), middle-aged (roughly 42), aged (roughly 66) and long-lived (roughly 82). Beyond this particular receptor, the publication reports: Estimates of total diversity based on one million sequenced T cells were regarded as lower bounds and as underestimates. Compared with the aged group, the long-lived group had more naive CD4+ T cells, fewer expanded clones and increased TCR diversity, suggesting age selection. As age increased, observed TCR beta diversity per million T cells dropped in a roughly linear way, and a significant reduction was already evident by age around 41. Since profiling was done on bulk unsorted PBMCs, naive and antigen-experienced compartments could not be conclusively compared. Because donor CMV infection status was unknown, age-related changes in expanded clonotypes were potentially confounded. A strong correlation was found between observed TCR beta diversity and the percentage of naive T cells measured by flow cytometry.

This receptor chain uses TRBV30 and TRBJ1-5; the D gene is perhaps TRBD1, on 5 matching bases. This clonotype was obtained from an elderly woman in good health. Donor details come from another sample of the same person, matched by shared clones. Specimen: blood. The CDR3 corresponds to CAWSVKGVNSNQPQHF. Read as DNA, the sequence is TGTGCCTGGAGTGTAAAAGGGGTCAATAGCAATCAGCCCCAGCATTTT.